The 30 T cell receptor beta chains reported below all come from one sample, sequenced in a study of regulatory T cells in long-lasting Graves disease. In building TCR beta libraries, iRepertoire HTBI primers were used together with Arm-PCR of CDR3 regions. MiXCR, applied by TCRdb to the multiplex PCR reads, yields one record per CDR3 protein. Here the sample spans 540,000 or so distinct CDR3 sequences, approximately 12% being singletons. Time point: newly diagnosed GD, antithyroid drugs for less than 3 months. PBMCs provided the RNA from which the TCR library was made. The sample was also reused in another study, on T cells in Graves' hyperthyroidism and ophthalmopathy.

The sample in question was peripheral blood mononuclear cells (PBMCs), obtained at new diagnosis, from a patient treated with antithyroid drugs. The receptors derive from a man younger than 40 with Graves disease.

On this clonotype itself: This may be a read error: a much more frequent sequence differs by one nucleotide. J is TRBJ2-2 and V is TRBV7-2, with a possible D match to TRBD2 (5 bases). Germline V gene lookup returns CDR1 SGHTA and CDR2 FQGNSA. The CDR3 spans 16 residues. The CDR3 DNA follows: TGTGTCAGCAGCCCCCGTCTGAGGGCGGGCGCCGGGGAGCTGTTTTTT. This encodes CVSSPRLRAGAGELFF.

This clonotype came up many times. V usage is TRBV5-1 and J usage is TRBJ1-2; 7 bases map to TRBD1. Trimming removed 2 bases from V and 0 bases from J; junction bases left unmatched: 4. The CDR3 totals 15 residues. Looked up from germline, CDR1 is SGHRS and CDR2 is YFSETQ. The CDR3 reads CASSFGTDANYGYTF. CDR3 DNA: TGCGCCAGCAGCTTCGGGACAGATGCTAACTATGGCTACACCTTC.

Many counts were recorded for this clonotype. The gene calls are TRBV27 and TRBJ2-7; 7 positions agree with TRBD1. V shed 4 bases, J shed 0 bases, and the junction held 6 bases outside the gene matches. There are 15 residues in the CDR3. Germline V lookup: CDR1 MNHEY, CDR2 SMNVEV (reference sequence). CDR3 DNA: TGTGCCAGCAGTTCCACAGGGGTCCTCTCCTACGAGCAGTACTTC. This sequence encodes CASSSTGVLSYEQYF.

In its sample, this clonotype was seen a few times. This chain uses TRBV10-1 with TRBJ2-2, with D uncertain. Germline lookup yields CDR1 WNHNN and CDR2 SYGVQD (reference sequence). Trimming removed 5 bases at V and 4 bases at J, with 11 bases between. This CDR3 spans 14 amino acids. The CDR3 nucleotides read TGCGCCAGCAGTCCGGCACTCCTCACCGGGGAGCTGTTTTTT. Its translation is CASSPALLTGELFF.

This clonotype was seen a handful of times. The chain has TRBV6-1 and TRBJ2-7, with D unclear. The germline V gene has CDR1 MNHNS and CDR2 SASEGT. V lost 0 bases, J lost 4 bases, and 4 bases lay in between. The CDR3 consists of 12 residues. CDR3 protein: CASSEARYEQYF. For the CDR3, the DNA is TGTGCCAGCAGTGAAGCAAGGTACGAGCAGTACTTC.

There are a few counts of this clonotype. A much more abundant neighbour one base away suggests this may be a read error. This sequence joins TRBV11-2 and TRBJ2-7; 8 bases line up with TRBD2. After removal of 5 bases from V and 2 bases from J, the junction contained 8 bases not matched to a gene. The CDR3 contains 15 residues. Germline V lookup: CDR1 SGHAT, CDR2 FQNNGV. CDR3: CASSPSPGGAYEQYF. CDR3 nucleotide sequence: TGTGCCAGCAGCCCCAGCCCCGGGGGGGCCTACGAGCAGTACTTC.

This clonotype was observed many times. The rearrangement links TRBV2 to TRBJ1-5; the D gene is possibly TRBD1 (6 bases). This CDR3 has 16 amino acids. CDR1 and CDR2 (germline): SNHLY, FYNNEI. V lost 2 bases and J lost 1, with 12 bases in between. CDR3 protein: CASSERGGISNQPQHF. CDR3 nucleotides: TGTGCCAGCAGTGAAAGGGGGGGCATCAGCAATCAGCCCCAGCATTTT.

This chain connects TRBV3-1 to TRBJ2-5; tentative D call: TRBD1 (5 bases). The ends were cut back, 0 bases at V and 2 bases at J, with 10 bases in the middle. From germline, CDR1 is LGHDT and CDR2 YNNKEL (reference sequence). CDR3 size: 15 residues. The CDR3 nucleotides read TGTGCCAGCAGCCAAGATGGGGCTCCGCAAGAGACCCAGTACTTC. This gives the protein CASSQDGAPQETQYF.

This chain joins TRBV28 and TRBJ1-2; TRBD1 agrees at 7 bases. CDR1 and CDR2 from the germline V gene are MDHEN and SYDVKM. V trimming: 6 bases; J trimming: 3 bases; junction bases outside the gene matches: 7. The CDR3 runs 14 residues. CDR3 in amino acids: CASRPTGPHYGYTF. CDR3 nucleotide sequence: TGTGCCAGCAGACCGACAGGGCCCCACTATGGCTACACCTTC.

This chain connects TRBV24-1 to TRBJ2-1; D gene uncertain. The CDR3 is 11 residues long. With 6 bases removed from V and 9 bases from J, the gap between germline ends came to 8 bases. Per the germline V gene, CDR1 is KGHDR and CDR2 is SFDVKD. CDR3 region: CATSRLCEQFF. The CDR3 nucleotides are TGTGCCACCAGTCGACTCTGTGAGCAGTTCTTC.

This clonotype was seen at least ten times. Written as DNA, the CDR3 is TGTGCCAGCAGCTTAGGTATGAGACTAGCGCCGCATGAGCAGTTCTTC. It encodes CASSLGMRLAPHEQFF. The chain recombines TRBV7-2 with TRBJ2-1, with 8 positions matching TRBD2. Germline V gene data show CDR1 as SGHTA and CDR2 as FQGNSA. The CDR3 runs to 16 residues. V trimming: 1 base; J trimming: 8 bases; junction bases outside the gene matches: 10.

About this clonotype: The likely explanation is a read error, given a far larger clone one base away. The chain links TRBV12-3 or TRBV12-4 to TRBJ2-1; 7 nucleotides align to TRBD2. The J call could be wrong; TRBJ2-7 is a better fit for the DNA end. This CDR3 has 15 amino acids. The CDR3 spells CASSLECGSSYEQYF. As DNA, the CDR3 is TGTGCCAGCAGTTTAGAGTGCGGGAGCTCCTACGAGCAGTACTTC.

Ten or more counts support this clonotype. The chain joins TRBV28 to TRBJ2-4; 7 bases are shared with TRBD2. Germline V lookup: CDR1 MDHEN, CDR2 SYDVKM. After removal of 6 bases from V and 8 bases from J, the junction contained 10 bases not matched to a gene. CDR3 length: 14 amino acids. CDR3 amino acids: CASSGGAGRDIQYF. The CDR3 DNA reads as TGTGCCAGCAGCGGGGGAGCGGGACGGGACATTCAGTACTTC.

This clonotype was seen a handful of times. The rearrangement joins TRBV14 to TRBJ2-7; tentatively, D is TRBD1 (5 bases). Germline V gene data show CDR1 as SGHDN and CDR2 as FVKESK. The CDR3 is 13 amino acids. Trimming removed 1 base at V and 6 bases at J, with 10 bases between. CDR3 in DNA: TGTGCCAGCAGCCAAGGGGGCTTGTCCGAGCAGTACTTC. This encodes CASSQGGLSEQYF.

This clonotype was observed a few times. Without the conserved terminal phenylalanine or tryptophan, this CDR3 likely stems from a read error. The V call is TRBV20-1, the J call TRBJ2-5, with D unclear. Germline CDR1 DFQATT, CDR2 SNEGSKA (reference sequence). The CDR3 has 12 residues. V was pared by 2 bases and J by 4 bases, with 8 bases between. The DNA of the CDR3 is TGCAGTGCTAGAAGTCTGCTAGAGACCCAGTACTCC. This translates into CSARSLLETQYS.

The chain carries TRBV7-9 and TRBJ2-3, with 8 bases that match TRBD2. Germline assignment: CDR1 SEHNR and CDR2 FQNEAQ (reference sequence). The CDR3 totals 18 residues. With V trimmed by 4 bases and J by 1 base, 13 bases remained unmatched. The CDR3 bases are TGTGCCAGCAGCTGGCAGAAGCGGGAGAGTTTGGGCACAGATACGCAGTATTTT. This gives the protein CASSWQKRESLGTDTQYF.

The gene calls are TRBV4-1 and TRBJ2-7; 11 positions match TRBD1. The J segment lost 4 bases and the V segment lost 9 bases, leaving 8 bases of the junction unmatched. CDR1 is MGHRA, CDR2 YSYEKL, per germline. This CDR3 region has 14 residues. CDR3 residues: CASTPGQGEYEQYF. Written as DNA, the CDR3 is TGCGCCAGTACCCCGGGACAGGGGGAATACGAGCAGTACTTC.

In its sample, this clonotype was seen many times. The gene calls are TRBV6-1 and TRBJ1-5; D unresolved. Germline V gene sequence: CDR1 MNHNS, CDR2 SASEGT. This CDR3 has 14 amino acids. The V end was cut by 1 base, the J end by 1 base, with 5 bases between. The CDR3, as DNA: TGTGCCAGCAGTGAAGTCAGGAGCAATCAGCCCCAGCATTTT. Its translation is CASSEVRSNQPQHF.

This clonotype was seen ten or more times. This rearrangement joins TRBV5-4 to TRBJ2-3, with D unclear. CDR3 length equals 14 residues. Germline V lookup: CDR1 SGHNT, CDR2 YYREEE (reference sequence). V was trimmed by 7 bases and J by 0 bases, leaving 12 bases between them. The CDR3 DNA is TGTGCCAGCGGTACACGTACTAGCACAGATACGCAGTATTTT. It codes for CASGTRTSTDTQYF.

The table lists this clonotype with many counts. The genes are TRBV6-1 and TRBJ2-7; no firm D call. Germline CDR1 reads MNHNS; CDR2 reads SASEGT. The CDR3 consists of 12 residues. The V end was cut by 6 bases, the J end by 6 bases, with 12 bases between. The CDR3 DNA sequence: TGTGCCAGCAGGGGCCCAGGACGCGAGCAGTACTTC. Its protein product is CASRGPGREQYF.

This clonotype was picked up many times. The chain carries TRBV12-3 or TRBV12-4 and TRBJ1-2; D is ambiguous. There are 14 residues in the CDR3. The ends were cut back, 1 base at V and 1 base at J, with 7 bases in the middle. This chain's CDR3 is CASSLGHLNYGYTF. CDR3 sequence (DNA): TGTGCCAGCAGTTTAGGGCACCTTAACTATGGCTACACCTTC.

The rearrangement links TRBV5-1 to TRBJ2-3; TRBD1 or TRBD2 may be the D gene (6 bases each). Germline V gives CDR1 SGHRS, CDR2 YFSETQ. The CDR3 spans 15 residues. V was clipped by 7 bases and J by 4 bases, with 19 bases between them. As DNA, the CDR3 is TGCGCCAGCGCCCAGGAGGGGGTGAACCCAGATACGCAGTATTTT. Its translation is CASAQEGVNPDTQYF.

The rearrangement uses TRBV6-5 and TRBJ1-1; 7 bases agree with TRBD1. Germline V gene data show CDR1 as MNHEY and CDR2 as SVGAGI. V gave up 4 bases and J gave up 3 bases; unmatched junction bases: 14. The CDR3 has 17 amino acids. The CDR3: CASSFQALTGRDTEAFF. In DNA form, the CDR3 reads TGTGCCAGCAGTTTCCAAGCTCTGACAGGGAGAGACACTGAAGCTTTCTTT.

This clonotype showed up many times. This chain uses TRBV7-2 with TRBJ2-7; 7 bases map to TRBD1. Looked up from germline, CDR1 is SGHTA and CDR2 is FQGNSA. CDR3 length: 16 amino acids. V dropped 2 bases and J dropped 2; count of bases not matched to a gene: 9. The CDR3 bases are TGTGCCAGCAGCTTAAGGCCCCGGGACAGTGCCTACGAGCAGTACTTC. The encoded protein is CASSLRPRDSAYEQYF. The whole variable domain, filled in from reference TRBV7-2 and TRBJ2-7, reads GAGVSQSPSNKVTEKGKDVELRCDPISGHTALYWYRQSLGQGLEFLIYFQGNSAPDKSGLPSDRFSAERTGGSVSTLTIQRTQQEDSAVYLCASSLRPRDSAYEQYFGPGTRLTVT.

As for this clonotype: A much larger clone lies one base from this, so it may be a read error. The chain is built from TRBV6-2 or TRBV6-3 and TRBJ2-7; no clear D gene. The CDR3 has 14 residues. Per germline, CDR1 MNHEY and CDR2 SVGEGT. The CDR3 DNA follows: TGTGCCAGCAGTTACGAGGCGAGCTCCTACGAGCAGAACTTC. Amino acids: CASSYEASSYEQNF.

The CDR3 is CASATGATNTGELFF. The CDR3 DNA reads TGTGCCAGTGCTACAGGGGCGACGAACACCGGGGAGCTGTTTTTT. J is TRBJ2-2 and V is TRBV19, with 7 nucleotides matching TRBD1. J lost 0 bases, V lost 8 bases, and 6 bases had no gene match. The CDR3 consists of 15 residues. Germline V gives CDR1 LNHDA, CDR2 SQIVND (reference sequence).

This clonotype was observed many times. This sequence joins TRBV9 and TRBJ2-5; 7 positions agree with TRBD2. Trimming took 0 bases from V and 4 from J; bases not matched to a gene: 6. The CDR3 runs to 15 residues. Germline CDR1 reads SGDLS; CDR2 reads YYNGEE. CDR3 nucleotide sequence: TGTGCCAGCAGCGTAGTAGGGAGGGTAGCAGAGACCCAGTACTTC. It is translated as CASSVVGRVAETQYF.

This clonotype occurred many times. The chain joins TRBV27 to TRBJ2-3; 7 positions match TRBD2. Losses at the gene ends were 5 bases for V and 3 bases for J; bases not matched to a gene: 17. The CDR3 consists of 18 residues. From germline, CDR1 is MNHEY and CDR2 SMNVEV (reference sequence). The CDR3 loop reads CASSPSPGGLAWTDTQYF. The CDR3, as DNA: TGTGCCAGCAGTCCCAGCCCGGGGGGATTAGCATGGACAGATACGCAGTATTTT.

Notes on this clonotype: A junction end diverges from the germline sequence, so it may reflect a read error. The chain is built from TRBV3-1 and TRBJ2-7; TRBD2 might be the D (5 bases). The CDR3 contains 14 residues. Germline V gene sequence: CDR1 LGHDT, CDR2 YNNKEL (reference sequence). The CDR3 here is CAGSERFSEYEQYF. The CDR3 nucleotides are TGTGCCGGCAGCGAGCGGTTCTCGGAATACGAGCAGTACTTC.

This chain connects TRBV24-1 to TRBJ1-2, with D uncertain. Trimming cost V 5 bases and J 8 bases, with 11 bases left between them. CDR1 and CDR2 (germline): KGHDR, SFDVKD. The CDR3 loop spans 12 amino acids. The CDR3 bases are TGTGCCACCAGTGGTAATGTGGGGGGCTACACCTTC. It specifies CATSGNVGGYTF.